Reported below is one TCR beta chain. Clones were sequenced by immunoSEQ multiplex PCR, and TCRdb holds only the in-frame ones, with some missing. The table records about 59,000 clones, around 95% of them present only once. These data belong to a study of technical replicates of blood from several donors. CDR3 length: 15 amino acids. Trimming pared 5 bases from V and 7 bases from J, leaving 22 bases between. CDR1 is SGHTS, CDR2 YDEGEE, per germline. This clonotype was sampled from a human donor in good health. Some clones in this sample may be carry-over from other donors' samples. The genes are TRBV5-8 and TRBJ2-7, with a weak D call TRBD2 (6 bases). Sequencing input: PBMCs. CDR3 in DNA: TGTGCCAGCAGTCTGTTGGGGGGATCGTTCGGGGAGCAGTACTTC. Its translation: CASSLLGGSFGEQYF.